A selection of T cell receptor beta chains follows, all from one sample in a study of spatial heterogeneity in lung cancer. MiXCR was run by TCRdb on the 5' RACE reads, yielding one entry per CDR3 protein. The sample includes fewer than 60,000 distinct CDR3 sequences, roughly 7.4% seen only once; the top ten take less than 45%. Sequenced here: PBMCs, sampled at follow-up. Receptors originate from a female donor with early-stage non-small cell lung cancer. Both conserved end residues are part of each CDR3. The D gene is left open where the match is weak. Size tells how often a clone was seen (once, few, many) or the class of an expanded clone, and some rows leave it out.

clone_size: -
v_call: TRBV2
j_call: TRBJ1-5
d_call: -
cdr3_aa: CASSEETGGDQPQHF
cdr3_nt: TGTGCCAGCAGTGAAGAAACAGGTGGGGATCAGCCCCAGCATTTT

clone_size: -
v_call: TRBV18
j_call: TRBJ1-5
d_call: TRBD1
cdr3_aa: CASSGTGVSNQPQHF
cdr3_nt: TGTGCCAGCTCAGGGACAGGGGTCAGCAATCAGCCCCAGCATTTT

clone_size: few
v_call: TRBV11-2
j_call: TRBJ1-2
d_call: TRBD1
cdr3_aa: CASSPGGQRYYGYTF
cdr3_nt: TGTGCCAGCAGCCCAGGGGGACAGCGGTACTATGGCTACACCTTC

clone_size: many
v_call: TRBV7-8
j_call: TRBJ2-1
d_call: TRBD2
cdr3_aa: CASSIRTSGGASYNEQFF
cdr3_nt: TGTGCCAGCAGCATACGGACTAGCGGGGGGGCGTCCTACAATGAGCAGTTCTTC

clone_size: -
v_call: TRBV12-3/TRBV12-4
j_call: TRBJ2-2
d_call: TRBD1
cdr3_aa: CASSPRGTGNTGELFF
cdr3_nt: TGTGCCAGCAGTCCCCGTGGGACAGGGAACACCGGGGAGCTGTTTTTT

clone_size: -
v_call: TRBV2
j_call: TRBJ2-2
d_call: -
cdr3_aa: CASSLDANTGELFF
cdr3_nt: TGTGCCAGCAGTTTGGACGCGAACACCGGGGAGCTGTTTTTT

clone_size: -
v_call: TRBV20-1
j_call: TRBJ1-6
d_call: -
cdr3_aa: CSARSLGQVNSPLHF
cdr3_nt: TGCAGTGCTAGATCCCTCGGGCAGGTCAATTCACCCCTCCACTTT

clone_size: many
v_call: TRBV20-1
j_call: TRBJ2-7
d_call: TRBD2
cdr3_aa: CSATLPGTSGGWGHEQYF
cdr3_nt: TGCAGTGCTACCCTGCCCGGGACTAGCGGGGGTTGGGGCCACGAGCAGTACTTC

clone_size: many
v_call: TRBV29-1
j_call: TRBJ2-3
d_call: -
cdr3_aa: CSVEPSDTTDTQYF
cdr3_nt: TGCAGCGTTGAACCTAGCGACACCACAGATACGCAGTATTTT

clone_size: many
v_call: TRBV25-1
j_call: TRBJ1-2
d_call: -
cdr3_aa: CASSEGPNYGYTF
cdr3_nt: TGTGCCAGCAGTGAGGGCCCTAACTATGGCTACACCTTC

clone_size: few
v_call: TRBV28
j_call: TRBJ1-5
d_call: -
cdr3_aa: CASSLFGPEGNQPQHF
cdr3_nt: TGTGCCAGCAGTTTATTCGGCCCGGAAGGCAATCAGCCCCAGCATTTT

clone_size: few
v_call: TRBV4-1
j_call: TRBJ1-3
d_call: -
cdr3_aa: CASSQEGPREGSVNTIYF
cdr3_nt: TGCGCCAGCAGCCAAGAAGGCCCCAGGGAGGGGAGTGTGAACACCATATATTTT

clone_size: many
v_call: TRBV19
j_call: TRBJ2-2
d_call: TRBD1
cdr3_aa: CASNLGTAGELFF
cdr3_nt: TGTGCCAGTAACCTAGGGACAGCCGGGGAGCTGTTTTTT

clone_size: -
v_call: TRBV19
j_call: TRBJ2-3
d_call: TRBD2
cdr3_aa: CASTASGGRTDTQYF
cdr3_nt: TGTGCCAGTACTGCTAGCGGGGGCCGCACAGATACGCAGTATTTT

clone_size: many
v_call: TRBV20-1
j_call: TRBJ2-7
d_call: TRBD2
cdr3_aa: CSAPRGGPEQYF
cdr3_nt: TGCAGTGCTCCGCGGGGAGGGCCCGAGCAGTACTTC

clone_size: -
v_call: TRBV7-2
j_call: TRBJ2-1
d_call: -
cdr3_aa: CASSLLGGASSYNEQFF
cdr3_nt: TGTGCCAGCAGCTTATTGGGCGGGGCTAGCTCCTACAATGAGCAGTTCTTC

clone_size: many
v_call: TRBV7-9
j_call: TRBJ2-2
d_call: -
cdr3_aa: CASSLWAVSTGELFF
cdr3_nt: TGTGCCAGCAGCTTATGGGCCGTCTCCACCGGGGAGCTGTTTTTT

clone_size: many
v_call: TRBV5-5
j_call: TRBJ1-1
d_call: TRBD1
cdr3_aa: CASSLLPGQGAGMNTEAFF
cdr3_nt: TGTGCCAGCAGCTTGCTCCCGGGACAGGGGGCAGGAATGAACACTGAAGCTTTCTTT

clone_size: many
v_call: TRBV7-2
j_call: TRBJ2-1
d_call: -
cdr3_aa: CASSLLPNGGTSYNEQFF
cdr3_nt: TGTGCCAGCAGCCTTCTCCCCAACGGGGGGACATCCTACAATGAGCAGTTCTTC

clone_size: -
v_call: TRBV12-3/TRBV12-4
j_call: TRBJ2-2
d_call: -
cdr3_aa: CASSSGTGELFF
cdr3_nt: TGTGCCAGCAGTAGCGGAACCGGGGAGCTGTTTTTT

clone_size: few
v_call: TRBV27
j_call: TRBJ1-5
d_call: -
cdr3_aa: CASSLGQGFNQPQHF
cdr3_nt: TGTGCCAGCAGTTTAGGGCAGGGGTTCAATCAGCCCCAGCATTTT

clone_size: few
v_call: TRBV7-9
j_call: TRBJ2-7
d_call: -
cdr3_aa: CASSPGLLSEQYF
cdr3_nt: TGTGCCAGCAGCCCGGGACTCCTGAGCGAGCAGTACTTC

clone_size: many
v_call: TRBV2
j_call: TRBJ1-4
d_call: -
cdr3_aa: CASSGGLATNEKLFF
cdr3_nt: TGTGCCAGCAGCGGCGGGCTTGCAACTAATGAAAAACTGTTTTTT

clone_size: -
v_call: TRBV27
j_call: TRBJ2-5
d_call: TRBD2
cdr3_aa: CASSSRTSGAYETQYF
cdr3_nt: TGTGCCAGCAGTTCTCGGACTAGCGGGGCGTATGAGACCCAGTACTTC

clone_size: few
v_call: TRBV9
j_call: TRBJ2-5
d_call: TRBD2
cdr3_aa: CASSVPRLAGEAETQYF
cdr3_nt: TGTGCCAGCAGCGTCCCTAGACTAGCGGGTGAGGCCGAGACCCAGTACTTC

clone_size: many
v_call: TRBV6-5
j_call: TRBJ2-3
d_call: -
cdr3_aa: CASSYSKEDTQYF
cdr3_nt: TGTGCCAGCAGTTACTCGAAGGAAGATACGCAGTATTTT

clone_size: few
v_call: TRBV18
j_call: TRBJ2-5
d_call: -
cdr3_aa: CASSPSAVGGETQYF
cdr3_nt: TGTGCCAGCTCACCAAGCGCGGTTGGTGGAGAGACCCAGTACTTC

clone_size: -
v_call: TRBV7-2
j_call: TRBJ2-3
d_call: -
cdr3_aa: CASSWKTGTDTQYF
cdr3_nt: TGTGCCAGCAGCTGGAAGACTGGCACAGATACGCAGTATTTT

clone_size: many
v_call: TRBV25-1
j_call: TRBJ1-1
d_call: -
cdr3_aa: CASSAGVHTEAFF
cdr3_nt: TGTGCCAGCAGTGCAGGGGTCCACACTGAAGCTTTCTTT

clone_size: many
v_call: TRBV7-9
j_call: TRBJ1-2
d_call: -
cdr3_aa: CASSLERGGYTF
cdr3_nt: TGTGCCAGCAGCTTAGAAAGGGGAGGCTACACCTTC

clone_size: -
v_call: TRBV6-5
j_call: TRBJ2-3
d_call: TRBD2
cdr3_aa: CASSYMSGGADTQYF
cdr3_nt: TGTGCCAGCAGTTACATGAGCGGGGGGGCGGATACGCAGTATTTT

clone_size: many
v_call: TRBV6-1
j_call: TRBJ1-1
d_call: -
cdr3_aa: CASQTVWGPEAFF
cdr3_nt: TGTGCCAGCCAAACCGTTTGGGGTCCCGAAGCTTTCTTT

clone_size: many
v_call: TRBV4-1
j_call: TRBJ2-5
d_call: TRBD2
cdr3_aa: CASSRASGVQETQYF
cdr3_nt: TGCGCCAGCAGCCGGGCTAGCGGGGTCCAAGAGACCCAGTACTTC

clone_size: few
v_call: TRBV6-2/TRBV6-3
j_call: TRBJ2-5
d_call: TRBD1
cdr3_aa: CASNQPGTGQETQYF
cdr3_nt: TGTGCCAGCAATCAACCCGGGACAGGGCAAGAGACCCAGTACTTC

clone_size: many
v_call: TRBV29-1
j_call: TRBJ1-4
d_call: -
cdr3_aa: CSVLGGEKLFF
cdr3_nt: TGCAGCGTGCTGGGAGGTGAAAAACTGTTTTTT

clone_size: many
v_call: TRBV9
j_call: TRBJ1-1
d_call: TRBD1
cdr3_aa: CASSPPRTGGMNTEAFF
cdr3_nt: TGTGCCAGCAGCCCCCCCCGGACAGGGGGCATGAACACTGAAGCTTTCTTT

clone_size: many
v_call: TRBV12-5
j_call: TRBJ1-5
d_call: -
cdr3_aa: CASGTTGKDQPQHF
cdr3_nt: TGTGCTAGTGGCACCACAGGGAAGGATCAGCCCCAGCATTTT